The clone carrying this TCR beta chain turned up a few times. Antigen specificity is unknown. TCRdb processed the 5' RACE reads anew with MiXCR; each CDR3 protein has one entry. The top ten clones hold roughly 10% of a sample with about 210,000 distinct CDR3 sequences, roughly 27% of them seen once. The entry originates in a study of T-cell memory formation after mild COVID-19. Whole-study context: TCR clusters largely stayed donor specific. Study-level findings and limits: Chiefly within CM and EM were the contracting CD4+ clones; CD8+ ones were within EMRA.

Trimming took 8 bases from V and 7 from J, leaving 18 bases between them. Germline V gene lookup returns CDR1 SGHAT and CDR2 FQNNGV. There are 14 residues in the CDR3. The chain employs TRBV11-2 and TRBJ2-1; possible D gene TRBD1, 5 bases. The sequenced sample consisted of PBMCs or a T cell subset sorted from them (not recorded which). This TCR came from an adult woman who had mild COVID-19 (a few samples of this study predate the infection). Cell type and time point are not known. The CDR3 loop is CASGEVGALNEQFF. The CDR3 nucleotides are TGTGCCAGCGGAGAAGTAGGGGCGTTGAATGAGCAGTTCTTC.